Presented here are 31 T cell receptor beta chains from one specimen sequenced in a study of cytomegalovirus exposure and HLA in healthy donors. Assay: immunoSEQ multiplex PCR; the TCRdb copy retains only in-frame clones and omits some. The table shows 170,000 or so clones, with 84% occurring only once. Sequencing was performed on PBMCs. These receptors came from a woman between 18 and 29 years old in good health and CMV-seropositive.

The chain is built from TRBV6-4 and TRBJ2-3, with 9 bases fitting TRBD2. Germline-derived CDR1 and CDR2 are MRHNA and SNTAGT. This CDR3 has 17 amino acids. V gave up 6 bases and J gave up 2 bases; unmatched junction bases: 12. The CDR3 nucleotides are TGTGCCAGCAGGCAGCCGACCGGGACTAGCTACACAGATACGCAGTATTTT. Encoded protein: CASRQPTGTSYTDTQYF.

The V call is TRBV5-1, the J call TRBJ1-2; 7 nucleotides align to TRBD1. The V gene's germline CDR1 is SGHRS and CDR2 YFSETQ. The CDR3 loop spans 15 amino acids. V was pared by 8 bases and J by 6 bases, with 16 bases of the junction left unmatched. The CDR3 spells CASGPRQGRENGYTF. The CDR3 nucleotides are TGCGCCAGTGGACCCAGACAGGGTCGGGAAAATGGCTACACCTTC.

This chain joins TRBV15 and TRBJ2-1; 8 nucleotides agree with TRBD2. Germline V gene data show CDR1 as LNHNV and CDR2 as YYDKDF (reference sequence). This CDR3 comprises 15 residues. J gave up 10 bases and V 0 bases, and 8 bases lay outside the gene matches. CDR3 in DNA: TGTGCCACCAGCAGAGATAAACTAGCGGCACAGGAGCAGTTCTTC. It specifies CATSRDKLAAQEQFF.

The genes are TRBV5-1 and TRBJ1-2; tentatively, D is TRBD1 (5 bases). In germline, CDR1 is SGHRS, CDR2 YFSETQ. V lost 2 bases and J 6 bases, leaving 23 bases between the germline ends. The CDR3 length is 17 residues. The CDR3 DNA follows: TGCGCCAGCAGCTTAGGCGCCAGGGTTTTAGGGCAAGATGGCTACACCTTC. This encodes CASSLGARVLGQDGYTF. Together with reference TRBV5-1 and TRBJ1-2, the CDR3 gives the full variable domain: KAGVTQTPRYLIKTRGQQVTLSCSPISGHRSVSWYQQTPGQGLQFLFEYFSETQRNKGNFPGRFSGRQFSNSRSEMNVSTLELGDSALYLCASSLGARVLGQDGYTFGSGTRLTVV.

V is TRBV6-1 and J is TRBJ1-1; tentative D call: TRBD1 (6 bases). V was shortened by 3 bases and J by 6 bases, with 23 bases between the two germline ends. Germline V gene lookup returns CDR1 MNHNS and CDR2 SASEGT. There are 17 residues in the CDR3. Here the CDR3 reads CASSEWTGTRRLSEAFF. CDR3 DNA sequence: TGTGCCAGCAGTGAGTGGACCGGGACAAGACGTCTCTCTGAAGCTTTCTTT.

The chain employs TRBV7-7 and TRBJ2-3, with 10 bases aligning to TRBD2. J gave up 1 base and V 3 bases, and 7 bases lay outside the gene matches. The CDR3 extends over 17 amino acids. CDR1 SSHAT and CDR2 FNYEAQ come from the germline V gene (reference sequence). The CDR3 loop is CASSFGIGLAGTDTQYF. The CDR3, as DNA: TGTGCCAGCAGCTTCGGAATCGGACTAGCGGGCACAGATACGCAGTATTTT.

The chain is built from TRBV5-4 and TRBJ2-3, with 8 bases lining up with TRBD2. Germline lookup yields CDR1 SGHNT and CDR2 YYREEE (reference sequence). The CDR3 length is 16 residues. The V and J ends lost 2 bases and 0 bases, in that order; junction bases with no gene match: 5. CDR3 in amino acids: CASSLEAGESTDTQYF. The CDR3 coding sequence is TGTGCCAGCAGCTTAGAAGCGGGGGAAAGCACAGATACGCAGTATTTT.

This chain links TRBV4-1 with TRBJ2-6; 8 bases are a match to TRBD2. The CDR3 spans 17 residues. Trimming removed 0 bases from V and 3 bases from J; junction bases left unmatched: 4. Germline values: CDR1 MGHRA, CDR2 YSYEKL. In nucleotides, the CDR3 is TGCGCCAGCAGCCAAGATGGCGGGGGGCTTGGGGCCAACGTCCTGACTTTC. Translation gives CASSQDGGGLGANVLTF.

This clone was recorded once. The rearrangement joins TRBV6-1 to TRBJ1-6, with 9 bases identical to TRBD1. The CDR3 spans 15 residues. V trimming: 6 bases; J trimming: 10 bases; junction bases outside the gene matches: 10. CDR1 and CDR2 from the germline V gene are MNHNS and SASEGT. The chain's CDR3 is CASREQGAKGSPLHF. In DNA, the CDR3 is TGTGCCAGCAGAGAACAGGGGGCGAAAGGGTCACCCCTCCACTTT.

In its sample, this clone was seen once. This chain uses TRBV9 with TRBJ2-7; D uncertain. Germline V CDR1 and CDR2: SGDLS, YYNGEE. V lost 4 bases and J lost 3, with 11 bases in between. CDR3 size: 13 residues. The CDR3 protein is CASSPPISYEQYF. CDR3 coding DNA: TGTGCCAGCAGCCCCCCCATTAGCTACGAGCAGTACTTC.

V gene TRBV6-1 combines with J gene TRBJ1-2; D possibly corresponds to TRBD1 (5 bases). Trimming shortened V by 4 bases and J by 7 bases, and 13 bases separated the two germline ends. Germline loops: CDR1 MNHNS, CDR2 SASEGT. The CDR3 covers 13 residues. CDR3 in DNA: TGTGCCAGCAGTGTCTATACAGGCAGTGGCTACACCTTC. Protein: CASSVYTGSGYTF.

The chain carries TRBV7-7 and TRBJ2-5; 7 bases agree with TRBD1. CDR1 and CDR2 (germline): SSHAT, FNYEAQ (reference sequence). Unmatched junction bases numbered 10, after V lost 5 bases and J lost 4 bases. This CDR3 has 15 residues. For the CDR3, the DNA is TGTGCCAGCAGCAAGACAGGGAAGGACGGAGAGACCCAGTACTTC. It is translated as CASSKTGKDGETQYF.

The V gene is TRBV29-1, the J gene TRBJ2-7; no clear D gene. V lost 6 bases to trimming and J lost 4 bases, with 13 bases between them. Per the germline V gene, CDR1 is SQVTM and CDR2 is ANQGSEA. The CDR3 spans 12 residues. CDR3: CSVELGKYEQYF. Here the CDR3 DNA reads TGCAGCGTGGAGTTAGGCAAGTACGAGCAGTACTTC.

The chain employs TRBV13 and TRBJ2-1, with 11 bases lining up with TRBD1. The V segment lost 4 bases and the J segment 8 bases; nucleotides outside the gene matches: 10. Germline CDR1 is PRHDT and CDR2 is FYEKMQ (reference sequence). The CDR3 contains 16 residues. The chain's CDR3 is CASSSHGAGQGDEQFF. DNA of the CDR3: TGTGCCAGCAGCTCCCACGGGGCGGGACAGGGGGATGAGCAGTTCTTC. The full variable domain, its missing parts supplied by reference TRBV13 and TRBJ2-1, is AAGVIQSPRHLIKEKRETATLKCYPIPRHDTVYWYQQGPGQDPQFLISFYEKMQSDKGSIPDRFSAQQFSDYHSELNMSSLELGDSALYFCASSSHGAGQGDEQFFGPGTRLTVL.

Concerning this clone itself: Other DNA sequences within the sample encode an identical CDR3. J is TRBJ2-7 and V is TRBV9, with 7 bases identical to TRBD1. This CDR3 region has 15 residues. V dropped 0 bases and J dropped 1; count of bases not matched to a gene: 4. The germline V gene has CDR1 SGDLS and CDR2 YYNGEE. This CDR3 is CASSVGGTASYEQYF. CDR3 coding DNA: TGTGCCAGCAGCGTAGGGGGGACAGCTTCCTACGAGCAGTACTTC.

This clone was counted a single time. The chain couples TRBV11-2 to TRBJ2-7; possible D gene TRBD2, 7 bases. V lost 2 bases and J 6 bases, leaving 20 bases between the germline ends. CDR3 length: 16 amino acids. Germline loops: CDR1 SGHAT, CDR2 FQNNGV. The CDR3 protein is CASSLLWDRGASEQYF. The CDR3 DNA follows: TGTGCCAGCAGCTTATTGTGGGATCGGGGGGCGTCCGAGCAGTACTTC.

This rearrangement joins TRBV19 to TRBJ1-1, with D possibly matching TRBD1 (5 bases). Germline V lookup: CDR1 LNHDA, CDR2 SQIVND (reference sequence). This CDR3 contains 15 residues. Trimming removed 6 bases at V and 4 bases at J, with 18 bases between. CDR3 protein: CASRPYVAGPTEAFF. DNA of the CDR3: TGTGCCAGTAGACCGTATGTGGCAGGGCCCACTGAAGCTTTCTTT.

This clone has a single count. The chain recombines TRBV5-6 with TRBJ1-1; a possible D gene is TRBD1 (5 bases). The CDR3 is 13 amino acids. With 5 bases removed from V and 1 base from J, the gap between germline ends came to 9 bases. Germline assignment: CDR1 SGHDT and CDR2 YYEEEE. CDR3 sequence: CASRGLGNTEAFF. The CDR3 coding sequence is TGTGCCAGCAGGGGGCTAGGGAACACTGAAGCTTTCTTT.

This chain uses TRBV15 with TRBJ2-1; 7 bases align to TRBD2. The germline gives CDR1 LNHNV, CDR2 YYDKDF (reference sequence). Germline trimming cut 0 bases from V and 2 bases from J; bases unmatched to any gene: 7. This CDR3 contains 17 residues. The DNA for the CDR3 is TGTGCCACCAGCAGAGATAGGCTAGCGGTAGCCTACAATGAGCAGTTCTTC. It codes for CATSRDRLAVAYNEQFF.

V usage is TRBV7-9 and J usage is TRBJ1-5; D is perhaps TRBD1 (6 bases). CDR1 SEHNR and CDR2 FQNEAQ come from the germline V gene (reference sequence). The V and J ends lost 5 bases and 4 bases respectively, with 9 bases between them. This CDR3 spans 13 amino acids. CDR3 nucleotide sequence: TGTGCCAGCAGCCGTGGACAGAATCAGCCCCAGCATTTT. Its protein product is CASSRGQNQPQHF.

This sequence joins TRBV7-2 and TRBJ2-4; D might be TRBD2 (6 bases). The CDR3 loop spans 13 amino acids. Trimming took 5 bases from V and 6 from J, leaving 11 bases between them. Per the germline V gene, CDR1 is SGHTA and CDR2 is FQGNSA. DNA of the CDR3: TGTGCCAGCAGCATCCCCGGGGGAAACATTCAGTACTTC. Encoded protein: CASSIPGGNIQYF.

The chain couples TRBV5-4 to TRBJ1-2; TRBD1 aligns across 9 bases. Trimming took 0 bases from V and 2 from J; bases not matched to a gene: 2. This CDR3 has 15 amino acids. CDR1 and CDR2 (germline): SGHNT, YYREEE (reference sequence). The CDR3 region has the DNA TGTGCCAGCAGCTTGGGGGACAGGGCCAACTATGGCTACACCTTC. Amino acids: CASSLGDRANYGYTF.

The gene calls are TRBV11-3 and TRBJ2-1; weak D call: TRBD2 (6 bases). Germline V gene lookup returns CDR1 SGHNT and CDR2 YENEEA. The CDR3 loop spans 16 amino acids. The V end was cut by 3 bases, the J end by 5 bases, with 17 bases between. Here the CDR3 reads CASSFGGAGGHNEQFF. CDR3 DNA: TGTGCCAGCAGCTTTGGGGGAGCGGGCGGCCACAATGAGCAGTTCTTC.

The gene calls are TRBV18 and TRBJ2-7; tentative D call: TRBD2 (5 bases). Trimming took 1 base from V and 7 from J, leaving 11 bases between them. CDR3 length: 13 amino acids. Germline CDR1 and CDR2: KGHSH and LQKENI. The CDR3 region has the DNA TGTGCCAGCTCACCACTCGAGGGAGTGGAGCAGTACTTC. It codes for CASSPLEGVEQYF.

This sequence joins TRBV7-9 and TRBJ2-7, with D possibly TRBD2 on 6 matching bases. Trimming removed 2 bases from V and 3 bases from J, with 8 bases in between. The germline gives CDR1 SEHNR, CDR2 FQNEAQ (reference sequence). This CDR3 has 13 residues. The CDR3 bases are TGTGCCAGCAGCTTACTGGGGGGCTACGAGCAGTACTTC. Protein: CASSLLGGYEQYF.

This chain joins TRBV11-3 and TRBJ2-2; D not certain. This CDR3 contains 13 residues. Germline V CDR1 and CDR2: SGHNT, YENEEA. The V end lost 5 bases, the J end lost 2 bases, and 6 bases lay between the germline ends. The CDR3 nucleotides are TGTGCCAGCAGCAGACAAAACACCGGGGAGCTGTTTTTT. It is translated as CASSRQNTGELFF.

This clone was observed a single time. J is TRBJ1-2 and V is TRBV7-9, with 7 bases fitting TRBD1. Unmatched junction bases numbered 3, after V lost 3 bases and J lost 2 bases. CDR1 is SEHNR, CDR2 FQNEAQ, per germline (reference sequence). The CDR3 loop spans 14 amino acids. CDR3 protein: CASSFRRGNYGYTF. CDR3 DNA sequence: TGTGCCAGCAGCTTCCGCAGGGGGAACTATGGCTACACCTTC.

The chain has TRBV19 and TRBJ2-3; D remains unclear. Germline assignment: CDR1 LNHDA and CDR2 SQIVND (reference sequence). With 6 bases removed from V and 0 bases from J, the gap between germline ends came to 13 bases. The length of the CDR3 is 15 residues. CDR3 region: CASRLSRSSTDTQYF. The CDR3 DNA reads as TGTGCCAGTAGACTCTCGCGGAGTAGCACAGATACGCAGTATTTT.

J is TRBJ2-1 and V is TRBV4-1; D is perhaps TRBD1 (7 bases). The germline gives CDR1 MGHRA, CDR2 YSYEKL. The ends were cut back, 4 bases at V and 9 bases at J, with 22 bases in the middle. The CDR3 has 16 amino acids. CDR3 nucleotide sequence: TGCGCCAGCAGCCCCTGGGCCAGGTCCAGGGGGGCTGAGCAGTTCTTC. This encodes CASSPWARSRGAEQFF.

This rearrangement joins TRBV5-1 to TRBJ2-7; TRBD1 matches 12 bases. Unmatched junction bases numbered 5, after V lost 0 bases and J lost 7 bases. Germline lookup yields CDR1 SGHRS and CDR2 YFSETQ. The length of the CDR3 is 15 residues. CDR3 nucleotides: TGCGCCAGCAGCTTGGCCGGGACAGGGGGCTGGGAGCAGTACTTC. This sequence encodes CASSLAGTGGWEQYF.

This chain connects TRBV15 to TRBJ2-3, with 12 nucleotides matching TRBD1. In germline, CDR1 is LNHNV, CDR2 YYDKDF (reference sequence). The CDR3 contains 14 residues. V shed 8 bases and J 4 bases; nucleotides not matched to a gene: 4. CDR3 in amino acids: CATARDRGPDTQYF. The CDR3 DNA sequence: TGTGCCACCGCGCGGGACAGGGGGCCAGATACGCAGTATTTT.